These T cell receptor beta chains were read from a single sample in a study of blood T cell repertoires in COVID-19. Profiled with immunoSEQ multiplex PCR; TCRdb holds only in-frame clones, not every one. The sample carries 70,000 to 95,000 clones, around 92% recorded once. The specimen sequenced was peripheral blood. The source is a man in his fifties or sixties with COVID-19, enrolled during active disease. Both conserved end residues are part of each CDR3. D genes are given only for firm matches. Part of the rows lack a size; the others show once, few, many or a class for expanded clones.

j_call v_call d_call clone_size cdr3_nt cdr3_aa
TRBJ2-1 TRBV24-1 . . TGTGCCACCAGTCCAACGGGATGGGAGGCTGAGCAGTTCTTC CATSPTGWEAEQFF
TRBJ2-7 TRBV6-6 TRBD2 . TGTGCCAGCAGTACCCCGGGGGGGGCCTACGAGCAGTACTTC CASSTPGGAYEQYF
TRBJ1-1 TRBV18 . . TGTGCCAGCTCACGGGACATGAACACTGAAGCTTTCTTT CASSRDMNTEAFF
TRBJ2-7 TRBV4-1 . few TGCGCCAGCAGCCAAGTCGGCGCCACGGGGTACGAGCAGTACTTC CASSQVGATGYEQYF
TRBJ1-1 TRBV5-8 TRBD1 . TGTGCCAGCAGCCCAACAGGGGGTGGGACTGAAGCTTTCTTT CASSPTGGGTEAFF
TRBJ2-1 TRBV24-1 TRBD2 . TGTGCCACCAGTGACTGGACTAGCGGGGGGGATGGCTCCTACAATGAGCAGTTCTTC CATSDWTSGGDGSYNEQFF
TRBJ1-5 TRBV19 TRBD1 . TGTGCCAGTAGTATAGAGGGACAGGGGGGCTTTTCTAATCAGCCCCAGCATTTT CASSIEGQGGFSNQPQHF
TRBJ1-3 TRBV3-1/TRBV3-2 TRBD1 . TGTGCCAGCAGCCAAGCCGGACAGGGCCATACTGGAAACACCATATATTTT CASSQAGQGHTGNTIYF
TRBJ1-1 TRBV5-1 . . TGCGCCAGCAGCTCAGGCGGCGGGGGCCAAACTGAAGCTTTCTTT CASSSGGGGQTEAFF
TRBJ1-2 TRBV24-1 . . TGTGCCACCAGTGCCGGTCGACAGGACACTAACTATGGCTACACCTTC CATSAGRQDTNYGYTF
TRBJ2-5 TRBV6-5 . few TGTGCCAGCAGGCAGGGAAAAGAGACCCAGTACTTC CASRQGKETQYF
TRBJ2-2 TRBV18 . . TGTGCCAGCTCACCACTTTCCCAATCCGGGGAGCTGTTTTTT CASSPLSQSGELFF
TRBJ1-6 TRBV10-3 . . TGTGCCATCAGTGTCGGGACTCGCAATTCACCCCTCCACTTT CAISVGTRNSPLHF
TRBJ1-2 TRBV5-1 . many TGCGCCAGCAGAGAAGAGCCATCGAATGGCTACACCTTC CASREEPSNGYTF
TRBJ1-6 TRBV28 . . TGTGCCAGCAACGGGATGGTTAATTCACCCCTCCACTTT CASNGMVNSPLHF
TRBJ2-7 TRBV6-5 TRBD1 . TGTGCCAGCAGTTACTATAGGACAGGGGGCCACGAGCAGTACTTC CASSYYRTGGHEQYF
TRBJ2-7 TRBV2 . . TGTGCCAGCAGCGAAGTTACCTACGAGCAGTACTTC CASSEVTYEQYF
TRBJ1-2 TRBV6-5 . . TGTGCCAGTCGGACAGAAACGAACTATGGCTACACCTTC CASRTETNYGYTF
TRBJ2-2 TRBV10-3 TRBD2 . TGTGCCATCACAGCGGGGGGGGACACCGGGGAGCTGTTTTTT CAITAGGDTGELFF
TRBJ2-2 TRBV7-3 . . TGTGCCAGCAGCTTAAAATCAGGCCCCGGGGAGCTGTTTTTT CASSLKSGPGELFF
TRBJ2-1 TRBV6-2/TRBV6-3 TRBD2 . TGTGCCAGCAGTTCCCGGGGGGGCGAGCAGTTCTTC CASSSRGGEQFF
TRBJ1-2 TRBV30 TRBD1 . TGTGCCTGGGGGGGACAGCCCCTCTATGGCTACACCTTC CAWGGQPLYGYTF
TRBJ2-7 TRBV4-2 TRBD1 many TGTGCCAGCAGCCCAAGATTGGGTATAGGACAGGGTGGATACGAGCAGTACTTC CASSPRLGIGQGGYEQYF
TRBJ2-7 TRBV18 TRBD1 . TGTGCCAGTATGGGATTTCAGGGGGACTACGAGCAGTACTTC CASMGFQGDYEQYF
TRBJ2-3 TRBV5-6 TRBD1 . TGTGCCAGCAGCTTGATTGGACAGGAAACGCAGTATTTT CASSLIGQETQYF
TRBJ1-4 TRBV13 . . TGTGCCACCCAAGGGGTTTTTGGTGAAAAACTGTTTTTT CATQGVFGEKLFF
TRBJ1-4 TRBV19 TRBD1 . TGTGCCACTGGGGCAGGGGGCTCTAATGAAAAACTGTTTTTT CATGAGGSNEKLFF
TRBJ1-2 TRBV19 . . TGTGCCAGTAGTCCCATCAGGGACTATGGCTACACCTTC CASSPIRDYGYTF
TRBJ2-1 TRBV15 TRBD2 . TGTGCCACCGGGGGAACCAGCGGGGGGTTTACCTACAATGAGCAGTTCTTC CATGGTSGGFTYNEQFF
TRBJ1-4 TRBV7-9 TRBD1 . TGTGCCAGCAGCTTAGGGACAGGAGGGTTCGTTGCAACTAATGAAAAACTGTTTTTT CASSLGTGGFVATNEKLFF
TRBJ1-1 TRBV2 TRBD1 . TGTGCCAGCAGGGCACAGGGGTTGGGGCTGAACACTGAAGCTTTCTTT CASRAQGLGLNTEAFF
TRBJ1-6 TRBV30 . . TGTGCCTGGAGTGTAGGGCAGGTGGGAGATTCACCCCTCCACTTT CAWSVGQVGDSPLHF
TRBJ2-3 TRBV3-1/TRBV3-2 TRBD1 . TGTGCCAGCAGCCAGGGGACAGGATTAGGGGCAGATACGCAGTATTTT CASSQGTGLGADTQYF
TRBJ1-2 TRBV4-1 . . TGCGCCAGCAGCCAACCGACAGGTCTCTATGGCTACACCTTC CASSQPTGLYGYTF
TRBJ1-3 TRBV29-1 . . TGCAGCGCCAGGGTACCCGGAGGAAACACCATATATTTT CSARVPGGNTIYF
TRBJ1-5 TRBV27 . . TGTGCCAGCGCAAGAACCCAGGGTAACGGTCAGCCCCAGCATTTT CASARTQGNGQPQHF
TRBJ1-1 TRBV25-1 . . TGTGCCAGCAATGACGGCCTACCAGGCACTGAAGCTTTCTTT CASNDGLPGTEAFF
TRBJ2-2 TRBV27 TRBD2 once TGTGCCAGCAGGCCCAGGACTAGCGGGGACGCCGGGGAGCTGTTTTTT CASRPRTSGDAGELFF
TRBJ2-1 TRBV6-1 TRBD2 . TGTGCCAGCAGTGGGCTTAGCGGGGGGGCGTACAATGAGCAGTTCTTC CASSGLSGGAYNEQFF
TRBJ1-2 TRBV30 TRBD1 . TGTGCCTGGAGGCTCGGGACAGGGGGAAGAGGTGGCTACACCTTC CAWRLGTGGRGGYTF
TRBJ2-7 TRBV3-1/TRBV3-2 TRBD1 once TGTGCCAGCAGCGCCCAGACAGGGAGCTCCTACGAGCAGTACTTC CASSAQTGSSYEQYF
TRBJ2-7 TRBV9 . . TGTGCCAGCAGCGTAGGGGCGGGACCCTACGAGCAGTACTTC CASSVGAGPYEQYF
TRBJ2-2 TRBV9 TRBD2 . TGTGCCAGCAGCGTAGTAGGGACTAGCGGGGGTTGGTCCGGGGAGCTGTTTTTT CASSVVGTSGGWSGELFF
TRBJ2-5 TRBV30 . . TGTGCCTGGAGACTGACAGGCGTTCAAGAGACCCAGTACTTC CAWRLTGVQETQYF
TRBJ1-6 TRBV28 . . TGTGCCAGCAGCAATGAACAGGATCGGAATTCACCCCTCCACTTT CASSNEQDRNSPLHF
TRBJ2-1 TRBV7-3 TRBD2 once TGTGCCAGCAGCCTGGGACTAGCGGGGACGGATGAGCAGTTCTTC CASSLGLAGTDEQFF
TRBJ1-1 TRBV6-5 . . TGTGCCAGCGGCACTATTCAGGGTATGAACACTGAAGCTTTCTTT CASGTIQGMNTEAFF
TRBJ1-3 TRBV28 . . TGTGCCAGCAGCCCGGGGGGCGCAGCTATCGACACCATATATTTT CASSPGGAAIDTIYF
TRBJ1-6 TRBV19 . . TGTGCCAGTTCAGGCAACTATAATTCACCCCTCCACTTT CASSGNYNSPLHF
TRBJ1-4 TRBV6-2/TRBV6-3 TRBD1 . TGTGCCAGCAGTTACGGACAGGGAGCAACTAATGAAAAACTGTTTTTT CASSYGQGATNEKLFF
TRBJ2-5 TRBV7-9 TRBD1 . TGTGCCAGCAGCTTAGGGGTCGGACAGGGGGCGACGGAGACCCAGTACTTC CASSLGVGQGATETQYF
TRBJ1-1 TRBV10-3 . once TGTGCCATCAGTGTTGACAGTCACACTGAAGCTTTCTTT CAISVDSHTEAFF
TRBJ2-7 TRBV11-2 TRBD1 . TGTGCCAGCAGCTTAGTCCCCGTGTTGGGACAGGGAGCCTACGAGCAGTACTTC CASSLVPVLGQGAYEQYF
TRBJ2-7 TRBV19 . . TGTGCCAGTAGTGCCCCAGGGCGGACCCACGAGCAGTACTTC CASSAPGRTHEQYF
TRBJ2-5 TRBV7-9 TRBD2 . TGTGCCAGCAGCCCCGGGACTACAGAGACCCAGTACTTC CASSPGTTETQYF
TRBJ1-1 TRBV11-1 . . TGTGCCAGCAGCCTACATACGGGGAACACTGAAGCTTTCTTT CASSLHTGNTEAFF
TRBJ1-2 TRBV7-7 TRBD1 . TGTGCTAGCAGCCCCAAGGACAGGGGGCATGCTAACTATGGCTACACCTTC CASSPKDRGHANYGYTF
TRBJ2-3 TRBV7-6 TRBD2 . TGTGCCAGCAGTACTTCTAGCGGGGCGGGAGATACGCAGTATTTT CASSTSSGAGDTQYF
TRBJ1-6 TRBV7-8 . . TGTGCCAGCAGCTCACTGGACAGTCAAGATAATTCACCCCTCCACTTT CASSSLDSQDNSPLHF
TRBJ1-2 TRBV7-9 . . TGTGCCAGCAGCTCTAGCGGAATGGGCGGCTACACCTTC CASSSSGMGGYTF